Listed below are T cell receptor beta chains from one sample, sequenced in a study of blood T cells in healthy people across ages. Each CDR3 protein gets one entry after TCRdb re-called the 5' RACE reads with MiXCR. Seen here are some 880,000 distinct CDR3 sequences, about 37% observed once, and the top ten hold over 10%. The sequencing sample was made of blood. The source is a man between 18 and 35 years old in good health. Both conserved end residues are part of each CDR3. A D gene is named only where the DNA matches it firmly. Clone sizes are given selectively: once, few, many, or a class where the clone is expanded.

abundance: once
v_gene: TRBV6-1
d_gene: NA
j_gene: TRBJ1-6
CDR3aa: CASTNREDSPLHF
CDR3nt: TGTGCCAGCACTAACCGCGAGGATTCACCCCTCCACTTT

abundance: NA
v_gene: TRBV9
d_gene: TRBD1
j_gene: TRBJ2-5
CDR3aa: CASSVAGTGQETQYF
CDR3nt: TGTGCCAGCAGCGTTGCTGGGACAGGTCAAGAGACCCAGTACTTC

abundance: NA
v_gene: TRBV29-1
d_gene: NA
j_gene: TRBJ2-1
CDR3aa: CSVGAGDEQFF
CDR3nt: TGCAGCGTGGGAGCTGGCGATGAGCAGTTCTTC

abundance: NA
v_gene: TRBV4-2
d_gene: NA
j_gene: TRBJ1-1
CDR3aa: CASSQDGGSTEAFF
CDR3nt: TGTGCCAGCAGCCAAGATGGGGGAAGCACTGAAGCTTTCTTT

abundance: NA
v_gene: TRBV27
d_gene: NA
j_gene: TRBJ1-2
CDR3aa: CASSLAGVAGYTF
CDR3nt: TGTGCCAGCAGTTTAGCAGGGGTAGCTGGCTACACCTTC

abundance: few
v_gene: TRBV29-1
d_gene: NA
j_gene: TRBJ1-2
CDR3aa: CSVDLGGYGYTF
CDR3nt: TGCAGCGTTGACTTAGGTGGCTATGGCTACACCTTC

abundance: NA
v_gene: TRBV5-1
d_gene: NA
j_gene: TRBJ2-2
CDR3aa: CASSQPGPLGTGELFF
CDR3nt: TGCGCCAGCAGCCAACCCGGGCCCCTAGGCACCGGGGAGCTGTTTTTT

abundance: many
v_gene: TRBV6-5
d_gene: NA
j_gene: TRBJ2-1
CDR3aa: CASRRLTGGLYNEQFF
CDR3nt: TGTGCCAGCAGACGACTCACAGGAGGGCTCTACAATGAGCAGTTCTTC

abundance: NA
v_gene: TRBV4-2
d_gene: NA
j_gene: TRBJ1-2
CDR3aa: CASSRPGGLNYGYTF
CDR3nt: TGTGCCAGCAGCCGCCCGGGGGGTCTTAACTATGGCTACACCTTC

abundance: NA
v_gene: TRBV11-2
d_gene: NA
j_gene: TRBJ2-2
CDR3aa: CASSALWGNTGELFF
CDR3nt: TGTGCCAGTTCCGCCCTCTGGGGGAACACCGGGGAGCTGTTTTTT

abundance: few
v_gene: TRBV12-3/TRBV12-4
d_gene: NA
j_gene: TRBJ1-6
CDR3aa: CATTRGTSLNSPLHF
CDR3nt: TGTGCCACAACCAGAGGGACCTCTCTAAATTCACCCCTCCACTTT

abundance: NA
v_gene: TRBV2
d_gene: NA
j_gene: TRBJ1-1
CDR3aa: CASSDATRRKNTEAFF
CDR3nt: TGTGCCAGCAGTGATGCCACTAGACGGAAAAACACTGAAGCTTTCTTT

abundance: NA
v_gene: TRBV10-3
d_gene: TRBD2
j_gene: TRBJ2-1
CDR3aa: CAISDVRSSGGNEQFF
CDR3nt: TGTGCCATCAGTGATGTAAGGTCTAGCGGGGGTAATGAGCAGTTCTTC

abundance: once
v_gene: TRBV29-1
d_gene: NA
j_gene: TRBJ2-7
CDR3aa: CSFRTGSSYNEQYF
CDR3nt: TGCAGCTTTAGGACGGGAAGCTCCTACAATGAGCAGTACTTC

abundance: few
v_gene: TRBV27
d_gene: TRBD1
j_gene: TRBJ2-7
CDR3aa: CASSLIRGLYEQYF
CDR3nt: TGTGCCAGCAGTTTGATCAGGGGGCTCTACGAGCAGTACTTC

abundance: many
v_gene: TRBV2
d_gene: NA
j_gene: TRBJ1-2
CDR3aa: CASSGIARYGYTF
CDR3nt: TGTGCCAGCAGTGGGATAGCCCGCTATGGCTACACCTTC

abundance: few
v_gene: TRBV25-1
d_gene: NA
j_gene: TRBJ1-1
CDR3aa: CASSEYPGGEAFF
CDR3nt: TGTGCCAGCAGTGAATATCCGGGAGGGGAAGCTTTCTTT

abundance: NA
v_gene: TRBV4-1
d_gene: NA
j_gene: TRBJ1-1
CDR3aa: CASSQENSVDTEAFF
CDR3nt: TGCGCCAGCAGCCAAGAGAACTCGGTGGACACTGAAGCTTTCTTT

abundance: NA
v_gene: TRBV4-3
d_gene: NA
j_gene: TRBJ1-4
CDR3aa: CASSWTDRNEKLFF
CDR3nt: TGCGCCAGCAGCTGGACCGACCGTAATGAAAAACTGTTTTTT

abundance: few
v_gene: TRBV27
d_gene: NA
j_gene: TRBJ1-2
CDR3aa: CASSLVGGYAGYGYTF
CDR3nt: TGTGCCAGCAGTTTGGTGGGGGGTTATGCCGGCTATGGCTACACCTTC

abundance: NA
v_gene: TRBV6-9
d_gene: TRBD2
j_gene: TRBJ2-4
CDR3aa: CAWKPAGDKNIQYF
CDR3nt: TGTGCCTGGAAACCAGCGGGGGACAAAAACATTCAGTACTTC

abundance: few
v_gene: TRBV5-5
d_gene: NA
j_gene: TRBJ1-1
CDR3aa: CASSRAENTEAFF
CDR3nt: TGTGCCAGCAGCCGGGCGGAGAACACTGAAGCTTTCTTT

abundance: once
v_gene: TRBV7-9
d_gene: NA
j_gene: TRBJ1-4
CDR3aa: CASSSRRTNEKLFF
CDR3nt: TGTGCCAGCAGCTCTAGACGGACTAATGAAAAACTGTTTTTT

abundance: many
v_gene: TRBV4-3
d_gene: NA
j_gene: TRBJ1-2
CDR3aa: CASSQATDDYGYTF
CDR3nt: TGCGCCAGCAGCCAAGCGACGGACGACTATGGCTACACCTTC

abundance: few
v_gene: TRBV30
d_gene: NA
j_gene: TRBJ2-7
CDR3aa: CAWSVWGTVEQYF
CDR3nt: TGTGCCTGGAGTGTATGGGGGACCGTCGAGCAGTACTTC

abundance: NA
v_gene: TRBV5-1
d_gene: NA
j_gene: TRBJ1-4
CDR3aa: CASSTQGDLPQLFF
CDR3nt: TGCGCCAGCAGCACGCAGGGAGACCTGCCCCAACTGTTTTTT

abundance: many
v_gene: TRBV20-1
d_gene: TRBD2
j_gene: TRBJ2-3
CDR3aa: CSARTSGSDTQYF
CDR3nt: TGCAGTGCCAGGACTAGCGGGTCAGATACGCAGTATTTT

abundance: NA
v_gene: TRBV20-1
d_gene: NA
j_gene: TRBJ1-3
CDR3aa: CSAHSPGNTIYF
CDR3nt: TGCAGTGCCCACTCTCCTGGAAACACCATATATTTT

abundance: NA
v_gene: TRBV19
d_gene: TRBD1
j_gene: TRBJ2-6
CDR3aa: CASSRLTGEISGANVLTF
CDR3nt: TGTGCCAGTAGCCGTCTCACAGGGGAGATTTCTGGGGCCAACGTCCTGACTTTC

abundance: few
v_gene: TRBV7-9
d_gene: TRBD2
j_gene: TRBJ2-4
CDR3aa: CASSAPPTGGIQYF
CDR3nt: TGTGCCAGCAGCGCCCCACCAACGGGGGGCATTCAGTACTTC

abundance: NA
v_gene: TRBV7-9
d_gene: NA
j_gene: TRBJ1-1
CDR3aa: CASSYSSQSTEAFF
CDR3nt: TGTGCCAGCAGCTACAGTAGCCAGTCGACTGAAGCTTTCTTT

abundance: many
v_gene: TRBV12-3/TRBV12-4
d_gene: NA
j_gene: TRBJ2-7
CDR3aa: CASSLLAGEQYF
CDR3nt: TGTGCCAGCAGTTTACTAGCCGGCGAGCAGTACTTC

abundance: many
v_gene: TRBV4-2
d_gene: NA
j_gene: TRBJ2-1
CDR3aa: CASSQDWRGDEQFF
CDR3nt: TGTGCCAGCAGCCAAGATTGGAGGGGAGATGAGCAGTTCTTC

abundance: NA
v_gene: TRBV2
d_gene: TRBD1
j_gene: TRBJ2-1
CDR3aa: CASKGNRGSYNEQFF
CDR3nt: TGTGCCAGCAAAGGGAACAGGGGCTCCTACAATGAGCAGTTCTTC

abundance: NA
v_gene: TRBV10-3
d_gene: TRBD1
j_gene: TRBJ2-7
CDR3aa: CAISEYDREPYEQYF
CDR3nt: TGTGCCATCAGTGAGTACGACAGGGAACCCTACGAGCAGTACTTC

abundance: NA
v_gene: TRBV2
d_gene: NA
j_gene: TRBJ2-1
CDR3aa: CASRPEKDEQFF
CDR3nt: TGTGCCAGCCGACCCGAAAAGGATGAGCAGTTCTTC

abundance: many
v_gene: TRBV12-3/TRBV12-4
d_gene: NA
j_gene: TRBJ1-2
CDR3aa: CASTTATNYGYTF
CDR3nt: TGTGCCAGCACTACAGCGACTAACTATGGCTACACCTTC

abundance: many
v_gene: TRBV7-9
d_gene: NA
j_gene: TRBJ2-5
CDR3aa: CASSLLSDEETQYF
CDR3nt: TGTGCCAGCAGCTTACTGTCAGACGAAGAGACCCAGTACTTC

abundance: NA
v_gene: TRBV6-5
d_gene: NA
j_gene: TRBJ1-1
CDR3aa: CASSIRGLNTEAFF
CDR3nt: TGTGCCAGCAGTATCCGAGGGTTGAACACTGAAGCTTTCTTT

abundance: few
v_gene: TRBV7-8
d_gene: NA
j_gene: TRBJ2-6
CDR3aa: CAINGRGTSGANVLTF
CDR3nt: TGTGCCATCAATGGACGGGGAACCTCTGGGGCCAACGTCCTGACTTTC

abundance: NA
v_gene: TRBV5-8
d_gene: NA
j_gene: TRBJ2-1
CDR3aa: CASRGVGRREQFF
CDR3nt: TGTGCCAGCAGGGGGGTGGGACGTCGGGAGCAGTTCTTC

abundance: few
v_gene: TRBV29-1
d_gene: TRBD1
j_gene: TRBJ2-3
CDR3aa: CSVTFDRGIWTDTQYF
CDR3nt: TGCAGCGTTACATTTGACAGGGGGATATGGACAGATACGCAGTATTTT